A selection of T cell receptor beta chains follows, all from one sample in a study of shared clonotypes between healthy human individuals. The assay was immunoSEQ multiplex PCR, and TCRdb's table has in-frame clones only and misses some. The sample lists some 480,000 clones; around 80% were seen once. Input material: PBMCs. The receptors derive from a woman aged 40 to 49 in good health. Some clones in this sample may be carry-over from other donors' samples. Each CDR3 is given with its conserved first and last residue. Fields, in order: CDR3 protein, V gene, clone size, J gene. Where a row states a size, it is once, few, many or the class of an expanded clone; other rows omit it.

CASSSRRGPYEQYF | TRBV5-5 | NA | TRBJ2-7
CAGSPHREQYF | TRBV6-6 | NA | TRBJ2-7
CASSLAGTSGSKADTQYF | TRBV7-9 | NA | TRBJ2-3
CASSYTGGGEQYF | TRBV14 | NA | TRBJ2-7
CAWNTKSSYEQYF | TRBV30 | NA | TRBJ2-7
CLACKTNYNEQFF | TRBV28 | NA | TRBJ2-1
CASSFDRASDEQFF | TRBV5-4 | NA | TRBJ2-1
CASSPGLAGNEQFF | TRBV18 | NA | TRBJ2-1
CASSPARAGGNTIYF | TRBV7-8 | NA | TRBJ1-3
CASRDPGQGAGELFF | TRBV7-3 | NA | TRBJ2-2
CASSFAERYYGYTF | TRBV28 | NA | TRBJ1-2
CASSAPGGRVGELFF | TRBV11-1 | NA | TRBJ2-2
CAWSASVGGYTF | TRBV30 | NA | TRBJ1-2
CASGVGPETEAFF | TRBV19 | few | TRBJ1-1
CASSLYTGVASETQYF | TRBV7-9 | NA | TRBJ2-5
CASTFYGGHEREQYF | TRBV11-2 | NA | TRBJ2-7
CASLDRWHTEAFF | TRBV30 | NA | TRBJ1-1
CASSPQLGAGGYTF | TRBV7-9 | NA | TRBJ1-2
CASSPPGQGVDYGYTF | TRBV18 | NA | TRBJ1-2
CASSPRQYGYTF | TRBV28 | NA | TRBJ1-2
CAWSGLSHEQYF | TRBV30 | NA | TRBJ2-7
CATTTHQGDRFYGYTF | TRBV15 | NA | TRBJ1-2